This record looks at one T cell receptor (beta chain) sequence and its context. This sample is part of a study of blood T cells in healthy people across ages. The germline V gene encodes CDR1 SEHNR and CDR2 FQNEAQ (reference sequence). This CDR3 spans 13 amino acids. V was cut by 4 bases and J by 10 bases, with 14 bases left in between. Primers used in a second PCR of roughly 6 to 12 cycles were a sample-barcoded 5' primer and a J-beta primer mix. Each CDR3 protein is one row after TCRdb ran MiXCR on the 5' RACE reads. Of about 1,500,000 distinct CDR3 sequences listed, 42% were seen once; the top ten hold 7.9%.

The sequence was collected from a woman in her late teens or twenties in good health. The specimen sequenced was blood. The chain recombines TRBV7-9 with TRBJ2-1; D call uncertain. DNA of the CDR3: TGTGCCAGCAGCTCAGAGCGAACAGACGAGCAGTTCTTC. Protein: CASSSERTDEQFF.